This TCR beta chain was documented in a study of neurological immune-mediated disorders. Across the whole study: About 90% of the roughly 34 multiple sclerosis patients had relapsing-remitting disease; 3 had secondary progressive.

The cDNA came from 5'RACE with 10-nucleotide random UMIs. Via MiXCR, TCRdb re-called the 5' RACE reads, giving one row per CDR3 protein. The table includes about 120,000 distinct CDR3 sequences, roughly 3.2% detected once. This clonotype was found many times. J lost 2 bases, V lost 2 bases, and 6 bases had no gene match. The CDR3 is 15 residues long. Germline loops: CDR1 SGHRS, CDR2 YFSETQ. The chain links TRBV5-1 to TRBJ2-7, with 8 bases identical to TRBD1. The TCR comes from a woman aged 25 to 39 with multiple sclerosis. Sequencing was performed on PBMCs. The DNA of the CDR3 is TGCGCCAGCAGCTTATCTCAGGGGGCAACCTACGAGCAGTACTTC. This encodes CASSLSQGATYEQYF. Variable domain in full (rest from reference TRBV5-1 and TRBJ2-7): KAGVTQTPRYLIKTRGQQVTLSCSPISGHRSVSWYQQTPGQGLQFLFEYFSETQRNKGNFPGRFSGRQFSNSRSEMNVSTLELGDSALYLCASSLSQGATYEQYFGPGTRLTVT.